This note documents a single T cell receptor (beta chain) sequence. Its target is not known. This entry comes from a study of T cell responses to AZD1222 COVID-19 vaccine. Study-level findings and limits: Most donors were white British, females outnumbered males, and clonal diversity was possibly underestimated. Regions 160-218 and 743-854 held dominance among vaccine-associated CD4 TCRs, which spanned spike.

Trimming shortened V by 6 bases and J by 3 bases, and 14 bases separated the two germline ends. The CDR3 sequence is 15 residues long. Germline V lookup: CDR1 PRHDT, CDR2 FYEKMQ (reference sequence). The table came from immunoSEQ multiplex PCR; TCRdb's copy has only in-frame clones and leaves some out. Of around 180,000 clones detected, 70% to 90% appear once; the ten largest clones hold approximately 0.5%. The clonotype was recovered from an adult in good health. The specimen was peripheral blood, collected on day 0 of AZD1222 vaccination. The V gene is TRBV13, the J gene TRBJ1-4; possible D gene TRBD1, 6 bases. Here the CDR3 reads CASRGGSLANEKLFF. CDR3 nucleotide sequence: TGTGCCAGCAGAGGGGGATCCCTAGCTAATGAAAAACTGTTTTTT. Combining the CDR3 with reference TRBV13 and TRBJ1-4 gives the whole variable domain AAGVIQSPRHLIKEKRETATLKCYPIPRHDTVYWYQQGPGQDPQFLISFYEKMQSDKGSIPDRFSAQQFSDYHSELNMSSLELGDSALYFCASRGGSLANEKLFFGSGTQLSVL.